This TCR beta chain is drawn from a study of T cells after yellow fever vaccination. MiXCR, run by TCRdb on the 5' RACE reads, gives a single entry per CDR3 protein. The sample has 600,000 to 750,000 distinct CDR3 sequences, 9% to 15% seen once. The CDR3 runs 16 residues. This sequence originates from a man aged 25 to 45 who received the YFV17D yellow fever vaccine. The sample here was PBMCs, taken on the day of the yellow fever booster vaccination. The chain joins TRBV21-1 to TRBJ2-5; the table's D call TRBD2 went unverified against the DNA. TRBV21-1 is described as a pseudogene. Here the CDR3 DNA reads TGTGCCAGCAGCAAAAGGGTAGCGGGAAGGCAAGAGACCCAGTACTTC. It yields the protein CASSKRVAGRQETQYF.